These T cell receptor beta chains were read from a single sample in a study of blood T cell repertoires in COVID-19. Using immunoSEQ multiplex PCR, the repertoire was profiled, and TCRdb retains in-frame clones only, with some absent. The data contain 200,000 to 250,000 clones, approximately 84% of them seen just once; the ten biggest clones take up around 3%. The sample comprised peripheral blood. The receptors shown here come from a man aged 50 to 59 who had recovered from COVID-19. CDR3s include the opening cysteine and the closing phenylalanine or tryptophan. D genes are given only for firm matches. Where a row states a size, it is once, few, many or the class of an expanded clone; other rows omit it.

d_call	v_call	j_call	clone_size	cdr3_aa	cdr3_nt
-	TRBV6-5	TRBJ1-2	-	CASSTTAYYGYTF	TGTGCCAGCAGTACCACAGCCTACTATGGCTACACCTTC
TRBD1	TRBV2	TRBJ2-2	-	CASSAATGLAGELFF	TGTGCCAGCAGTGCAGCGACAGGGTTAGCCGGGGAGCTGTTTTTT
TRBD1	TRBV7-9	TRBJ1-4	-	CASGGTVDEKLFF	TGTGCCAGCGGCGGGACAGTCGATGAAAAACTGTTTTTT
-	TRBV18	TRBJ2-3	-	CASSSLTRGGTDTQYF	TGTGCCAGCTCATCCCTTACCAGGGGTGGCACAGATACGCAGTATTTT
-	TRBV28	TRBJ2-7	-	CASSTATGRVAYEQYF	TGTGCCAGCAGTACCGCCACGGGCAGGGTAGCCTACGAGCAGTACTTC
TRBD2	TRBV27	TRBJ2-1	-	CASSFRGSIGNEQFF	TGTGCCAGCAGTTTTCGCGGGAGTATCGGCAATGAGCAGTTCTTC
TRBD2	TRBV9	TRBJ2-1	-	CASSVVAGGPNEQFF	TGTGCCAGCAGCGTAGTAGCGGGAGGGCCAAATGAGCAGTTCTTC
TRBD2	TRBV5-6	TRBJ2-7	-	CASSLRGVKGLAGEQYF	TGTGCCAGCAGCTTGCGGGGCGTTAAGGGACTAGCGGGAGAGCAGTACTTC
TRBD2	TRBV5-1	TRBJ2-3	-	CASSPSGSTDTQYF	TGCGCCAGCAGTCCTAGCGGGAGCACAGATACGCAGTATTTT
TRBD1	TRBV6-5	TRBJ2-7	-	CASRTGSDSYEQYF	TGTGCCAGCAGGACAGGGTCCGACTCCTACGAGCAGTACTTC
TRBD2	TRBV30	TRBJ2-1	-	CAWSVLGGSWLNEQFF	TGTGCCTGGAGTGTACTTGGCGGGAGTTGGTTAAATGAGCAGTTCTTC
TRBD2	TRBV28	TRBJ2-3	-	CASKSAGVTDTQYF	TGTGCCAGCAAGTCTGCGGGGGTCACAGATACGCAGTATTTT
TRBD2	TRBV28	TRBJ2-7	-	CASRPPLAGGPDEQYF	TGTGCCAGCAGGCCCCCCCTAGCGGGAGGGCCAGACGAGCAGTACTTC
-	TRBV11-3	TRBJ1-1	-	CASSTQTDTEAFF	TGTGCCAGCAGCACCCAGACAGACACTGAAGCTTTCTTT
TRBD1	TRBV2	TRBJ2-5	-	CASSSQGRETQYF	TGTGCCAGCAGCTCACAGGGGAGAGAGACCCAGTACTTC
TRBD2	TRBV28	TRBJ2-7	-	CASRGTSGDSYEQYF	TGTGCCAGCAGAGGGACTAGCGGGGACTCCTACGAGCAGTACTTC
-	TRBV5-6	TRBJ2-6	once	CASSLSVSGANVLTF	TGTGCCAGCAGCTTGAGCGTCTCTGGGGCCAACGTCCTGACTTTC
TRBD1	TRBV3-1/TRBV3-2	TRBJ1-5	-	CASSHGQGGYSNQPQHF	TGTGCCAGCAGCCATGGACAGGGCGGCTATAGCAATCAGCCCCAGCATTTT